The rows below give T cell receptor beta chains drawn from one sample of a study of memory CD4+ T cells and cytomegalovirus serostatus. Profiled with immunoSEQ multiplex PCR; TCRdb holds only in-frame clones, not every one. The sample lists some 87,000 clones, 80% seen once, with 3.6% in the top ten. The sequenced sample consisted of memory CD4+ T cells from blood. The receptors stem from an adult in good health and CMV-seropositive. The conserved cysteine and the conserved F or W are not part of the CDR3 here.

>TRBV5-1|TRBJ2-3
ASSPSGRGTDTQY
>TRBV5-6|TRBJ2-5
ASSLDLVGETQY
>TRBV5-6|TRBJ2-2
ASSLGGGALGTGELF
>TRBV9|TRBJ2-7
ASSSGLAGLEQY
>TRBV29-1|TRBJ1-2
SPKGEKDYGYT
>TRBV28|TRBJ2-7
ASTTPGTGSYEQY
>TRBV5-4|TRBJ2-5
ASSQDTETQY
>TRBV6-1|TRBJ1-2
ASSLGDRAPYGYT
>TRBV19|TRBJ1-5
ASNRDSLNQPQH
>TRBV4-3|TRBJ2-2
ASSQRRGNTGELF